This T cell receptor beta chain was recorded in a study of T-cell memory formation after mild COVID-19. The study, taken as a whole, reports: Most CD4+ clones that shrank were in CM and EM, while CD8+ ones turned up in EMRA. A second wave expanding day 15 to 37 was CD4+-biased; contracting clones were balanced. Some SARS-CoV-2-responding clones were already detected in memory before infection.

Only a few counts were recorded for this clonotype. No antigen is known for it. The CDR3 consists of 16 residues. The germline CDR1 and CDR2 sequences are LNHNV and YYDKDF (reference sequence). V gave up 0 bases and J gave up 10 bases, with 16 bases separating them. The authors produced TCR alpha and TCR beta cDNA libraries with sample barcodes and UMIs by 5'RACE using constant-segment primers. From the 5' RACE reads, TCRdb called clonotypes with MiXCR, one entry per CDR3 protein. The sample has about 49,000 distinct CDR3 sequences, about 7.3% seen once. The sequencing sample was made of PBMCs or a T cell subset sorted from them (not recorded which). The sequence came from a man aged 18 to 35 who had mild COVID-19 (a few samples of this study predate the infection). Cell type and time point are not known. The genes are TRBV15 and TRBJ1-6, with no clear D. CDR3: CATSRDADGPRSPLHF. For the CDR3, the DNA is TGTGCCACCAGCAGAGATGCGGACGGGCCCAGATCACCCCTCCACTTT.